These 31 T cell receptor beta chains were sequenced from one sample in a study of cytomegalovirus exposure and HLA in healthy donors. Profiling relied on immunoSEQ multiplex PCR, and the TCRdb table lists in-frame clones only, not all of them. The sample includes some 200,000 clones, approximately 82% of them seen just once. Sequencing input: PBMCs. These receptors all come from a woman in her 30s in good health and CMV-seropositive.

The chain joins TRBV7-2 to TRBJ2-7; 11 nucleotides line up with TRBD2. This CDR3 has 14 amino acids. After removal of 8 bases from V and 7 bases from J, the junction contained 10 bases not matched to a gene. Germline CDR1 reads SGHTA; CDR2 reads FQGNSA. The CDR3 is CASSTSGTLFEQYF. In DNA, the CDR3 is TGTGCCAGCTCGACTAGCGGGACCCTCTTTGAGCAGTACTTC.

The chain is built from TRBV6-1 and TRBJ1-2, with 9 bases lining up with TRBD1. V trimming: 7 bases; J trimming: 4 bases; junction bases outside the gene matches: 4. The germline V gene has CDR1 MNHNS and CDR2 SASEGT. The CDR3 has 13 residues. The CDR3 here is CASIRDRVYGYTF. CDR3 nucleotide sequence: TGTGCCAGCATTCGGGACAGGGTCTATGGCTACACCTTC.

The chain is built from TRBV5-1 and TRBJ2-1; perhaps TRBD1 as D (7 bases). The ends were cut back, 4 bases at V and 0 bases at J, with 26 bases in the middle. This CDR3 contains 20 residues. Per germline, CDR1 SGHRS and CDR2 YFSETQ. CDR3 amino acids: CASSIYRGLGTQSSYNEQFF. CDR3 sequence (DNA): TGCGCCAGCAGCATTTACAGGGGTTTGGGGACTCAGAGCTCCTACAATGAGCAGTTCTTC.

V and J are TRBV6-1 and TRBJ2-7, with TRBD2 as a possible D gene (5 bases). V was clipped by 7 bases and J by 3 bases, with 16 bases between them. This CDR3 is built from 14 residues. Germline lookup yields CDR1 MNHNS and CDR2 SASEGT. The CDR3 region has the DNA TGTGCCAGCATTGGAGGACCACGGTTCTACGAGCAGTACTTC. Amino acids: CASIGGPRFYEQYF.

V gene TRBV27 combines with J gene TRBJ2-1; D is perhaps TRBD1 (6 bases). Trimming removed 8 bases from V and 13 bases from J, with 24 bases in between. The CDR3 is 14 amino acids. Germline CDR1 reads MNHEY; CDR2 reads SMNVEV (reference sequence). The CDR3 is CASGPTPSGVVQFF. CDR3 nucleotide sequence: TGTGCCAGCGGACCGACCCCCTCAGGGGTAGTTCAGTTCTTC.

This clone came up once. The V gene is TRBV5-4, the J gene TRBJ2-1, with unresolved D. The CDR3 runs 13 residues. The germline CDR1 and CDR2 sequences are SGHNT and YYREEE (reference sequence). V shed 0 bases and J shed 6 bases, with 7 bases lying between them. The CDR3 DNA sequence: TGTGCCAGCAGCTTGGGGCAAGTCAATGAGCAGTTCTTC. It specifies CASSLGQVNEQFF.

CDR3 nucleotides: TGTGCCAGCAGACAGGTCACGAACACTGAAGCTTTCTTT. This sequence encodes CASRQVTNTEAFF. This chain uses TRBV25-1 with TRBJ1-1, with D maybe TRBD1 (5 bases). The germline gives CDR1 MGHDK, CDR2 SYGVNS. This CDR3 is 13 amino acids long. The V end was cut by 6 bases, the J end by 1 base, with 9 bases between.

The chain uses TRBV5-4 and TRBJ2-1; 7 positions match TRBD2. The germline gives CDR1 SGHNT, CDR2 YYREEE (reference sequence). The CDR3 totals 16 residues. The J segment lost 0 bases and the V segment lost 2 bases, leaving 5 bases of the junction unmatched. The CDR3 nucleotides are TGTGCCAGCAGCTTCGGTGGCGGGAGCTCCTACAATGAGCAGTTCTTC. Its translation is CASSFGGGSSYNEQFF.

The genes are TRBV19 and TRBJ2-1; 7 bases line up with TRBD1. Looked up from germline, CDR1 is LNHDA and CDR2 is SQIVND (reference sequence). V lost 7 bases, J lost 9 bases, and 9 bases stayed unmatched. The CDR3 is 13 residues long. The CDR3 sequence: CASTQQGLVEQFF. The CDR3 DNA is TGTGCCAGTACCCAACAGGGGCTAGTTGAGCAGTTCTTC.

The chain is built from TRBV7-2 and TRBJ2-1; D ambiguous. The CDR3 extends over 13 amino acids. Germline lookup yields CDR1 SGHTA and CDR2 FQGNSA. Trimming removed 0 bases from V and 10 bases from J, with 10 bases in between. The CDR3 protein is CASSLAQPGEQFF. CDR3 bases: TGTGCCAGCAGCTTAGCCCAGCCCGGGGAGCAGTTCTTC.

The rearrangement joins TRBV30 to TRBJ1-2, with a tentative D call TRBD1 (6 bases). Germline V gene lookup returns CDR1 GTSNPN and CDR2 SVGIG (reference sequence). The CDR3 is 14 residues long. The germline V and J ends were trimmed by 2 bases and 7 bases, with 17 bases remaining between them. CDR3 loop: CAWSPLIGGSGYTF. In nucleotides, the CDR3 is TGTGCCTGGAGTCCTCTAATTGGGGGCTCTGGCTACACCTTC.

This chain connects TRBV11-2 to TRBJ1-2; weak D call: TRBD1 (5 bases). The V gene's germline CDR1 is SGHAT and CDR2 FQNNGV. This CDR3 is built from 13 residues. V shed 3 bases and J shed 2 bases, with 7 bases lying between them. The CDR3 sequence is CASSLRQNYGYTF. The CDR3 region has the DNA TGTGCCAGCAGCTTGAGACAGAACTATGGCTACACCTTC.

The V and J genes are TRBV5-6 and TRBJ1-2; maybe TRBD1 (5 bases). Germline-derived CDR1 and CDR2 are SGHDT and YYEEEE. This CDR3 has 13 residues. The germline V and J ends were trimmed by 0 bases and 4 bases, with 7 bases remaining between them. CDR3 in DNA: TGTGCCAGCAGCTTGGACAGGATCTATGGCTACACCTTC. This gives the protein CASSLDRIYGYTF.

The chain employs TRBV6-5 and TRBJ2-4, with 7 bases that match TRBD2. The CDR3 has 13 amino acids. Trimming at V came to 8 bases and at J to 4 bases, leaving 5 bases not matched to a gene. Germline loops: CDR1 MNHEY, CDR2 SVGAGI. CDR3 DNA sequence: TGTGCCAGCGGGAGTAGCGGGAAAAACATTCAGTACTTC. This sequence encodes CASGSSGKNIQYF.

V gene TRBV18 combines with J gene TRBJ1-1; the D gene is possibly TRBD1 (6 bases). V gave up 6 bases and J gave up 8 bases, with 19 bases separating them. The CDR3 runs 14 residues. Germline V gene sequence: CDR1 KGHSH, CDR2 LQKENI. The CDR3: CASSKGHQTMEAFF. The CDR3, as DNA: TGTGCCAGCTCGAAGGGACACCAGACTATGGAAGCTTTCTTT.

This sequence joins TRBV6-5 and TRBJ1-3; D is uncertain. The CDR3 spans 13 residues. V dropped 6 bases and J dropped 1 base, with 7 bases sitting between them. The germline gives CDR1 MNHEY, CDR2 SVGAGI. The CDR3 region is CASRSLSGNTIYF. The CDR3 DNA is TGTGCCAGCAGGTCCCTATCTGGAAACACCATATATTTT.

The V gene is TRBV4-1, the J gene TRBJ2-2; TRBD1 is a possible D gene (6 bases). The V end was cut by 4 bases, the J end by 5 bases, with 17 bases between. The germline CDR1 and CDR2 sequences are MGHRA and YSYEKL. The CDR3 is 16 amino acids. The chain's CDR3 is CASSPLFSQGTGELFF. CDR3 coding DNA: TGCGCCAGCAGCCCGCTTTTTAGTCAGGGGACCGGGGAGCTGTTTTTT.

The chain has TRBV27 and TRBJ2-4, with D perhaps TRBD1 (6 bases). The germline V gene has CDR1 MNHEY and CDR2 SMNVEV (reference sequence). Trimming stripped 4 bases from V and 6 bases from J, with 16 bases between. The CDR3 loop spans 15 amino acids. The CDR3 bases are TGTGCCAGCAGTTCCTCTAAACAGGGAAGAAACATTCAGTACTTC. Protein product: CASSSSKQGRNIQYF.

V usage is TRBV6-1 and J usage is TRBJ1-2; 7 positions agree with TRBD1. The CDR3 runs to 14 residues. V gave up 1 base and J gave up 8 bases; unmatched junction bases: 7. Germline V CDR1 and CDR2: MNHNS, SASEGT. The CDR3 region is CASSEVEGAGGYTF. The CDR3 nucleotides are TGTGCCAGCAGTGAAGTGGAGGGGGCTGGCGGCTACACCTTC.

This rearrangement joins TRBV29-1 to TRBJ2-3; the D gene is possibly TRBD2 (6 bases). The germline V and J ends were trimmed by 4 bases and 2 bases, with 22 bases remaining between them. CDR1 is SQVTM and CDR2 is ANQGSEA in the germline V gene. There are 17 residues in the CDR3. The CDR3 sequence is CSVGGRKGLPTTDTQYF. CDR3 DNA: TGCAGCGTTGGTGGGAGAAAGGGACTTCCTACCACAGATACGCAGTATTTT.

The rearrangement uses TRBV28 and TRBJ2-7, with unresolved D. Germline V gives CDR1 MDHEN, CDR2 SYDVKM. There are 14 residues in the CDR3. The V end was cut by 6 bases, the J end by 2 bases, with 14 bases between. The CDR3 region is CASSFIAGTYEQYF. Written as DNA, the CDR3 is TGTGCCAGCAGCTTCATAGCCGGAACCTACGAGCAGTACTTC.

This chain links TRBV7-9 with TRBJ2-1; D is perhaps TRBD2 (5 bases). V lost 5 bases and J lost 3, with 14 bases in between. The CDR3 length is 15 residues. Per germline, CDR1 SEHNR and CDR2 FQNEAQ (reference sequence). CDR3 protein: CASSPRVDYYNEQFF. CDR3 nucleotides: TGTGCCAGCAGCCCGAGGGTAGATTACTACAATGAGCAGTTCTTC.

This clone was seen a few times. V is TRBV28 and J is TRBJ1-1; D gene unclear. The V and J ends lost 2 bases and 1 base respectively, with 17 bases between them. Germline lookup yields CDR1 MDHEN and CDR2 SYDVKM. This CDR3 region has 17 residues. This chain's CDR3 is CASSLVWHRSGNTEAFF. In nucleotides, the CDR3 is TGTGCCAGCAGTTTAGTCTGGCACCGATCGGGGAACACTGAAGCTTTCTTT.

This clone was seen a few times. The chain uses TRBV5-1 and TRBJ2-1, with D maybe TRBD1 (5 bases). The V end was cut by 4 bases, the J end by 6 bases, with 26 bases between. CDR1 and CDR2 from the germline V gene are SGHRS and YFSETQ. The CDR3 runs to 18 residues. This CDR3 reads CASSPEPSDSLMSNEQFF. CDR3 DNA sequence: TGCGCCAGCAGCCCAGAGCCGTCTGACAGTCTAATGAGCAATGAGCAGTTCTTC.

The V and J genes are TRBV7-2 and TRBJ2-7; no clear D gene. This CDR3 region has 12 residues. Trimming took off 5 bases at V and 3 bases at J, with 8 bases between the two ends. CDR1 and CDR2 from the germline V gene are SGHTA and FQGNSA. The CDR3 sequence: CASSPFYYEQYF. CDR3 nucleotides: TGTGCCAGCAGCCCTTTCTACTACGAGCAGTACTTC.

V usage is TRBV9 and J usage is TRBJ1-2; 7 bases are shared with TRBD1. Germline CDR1 and CDR2: SGDLS and YYNGEE. V lost 1 base to trimming and J lost 8 bases; unmatched junction nucleotides: 8. CDR3 size: 14 residues. The CDR3 nucleotides are TGTGCCAGCAGCGTACAAACAGGGGTGTACGGCTACACCTTC. Residues: CASSVQTGVYGYTF.

J is TRBJ2-1 and V is TRBV15; unclear D gene. The V and J ends lost 8 bases and 0 bases respectively, with 17 bases between them. The CDR3 sequence is 16 residues long. Germline values: CDR1 LNHNV, CDR2 YYDKDF (reference sequence). The CDR3 DNA is TGTGCCACCCTAAGCGATTACACGAGCTCCTACAATGAGCAGTTCTTC. It encodes CATLSDYTSSYNEQFF.

This clone has a handful of counts. The rearrangement uses TRBV27 and TRBJ1-3; D is unresolved. Trimming pared 2 bases from V and 0 bases from J, leaving 8 bases between. This CDR3 has 15 amino acids. Germline V gene data show CDR1 as MNHEY and CDR2 as SMNVEV (reference sequence). CDR3 DNA sequence: TGTGCCAGCAGTTTAGGCCCAGGCTCTGGAAACACCATATATTTT. Amino acids: CASSLGPGSGNTIYF.

The chain is built from TRBV30 and TRBJ1-1, with D possibly matching TRBD1 (5 bases). CDR1 is GTSNPN, CDR2 SVGIG, per germline (reference sequence). V was cut by 7 bases and J by 11 bases, with 20 bases left in between. This CDR3 has 12 residues. Written as DNA, the CDR3 is TGTGCCTACTCCGGGGGAGTCTTAGGCGCTTTCTTT. As protein: CAYSGGVLGAFF.

This chain connects TRBV6-1 to TRBJ1-1; no firm D call. Germline V gene lookup returns CDR1 MNHNS and CDR2 SASEGT. CDR3 length: 12 residues. Deletions cut 5 bases from V and 4 bases from J, with 8 bases between. CDR3 sequence: CASSPQFTEAFF. For the CDR3, the DNA is TGTGCCAGCAGTCCCCAGTTCACTGAAGCTTTCTTT.

This chain joins TRBV5-1 and TRBJ2-3; TRBD2 aligns across 10 bases. V shed 4 bases, J shed 0 bases, and the junction held 8 bases outside the gene matches. Germline CDR1 is SGHRS and CDR2 is YFSETQ. This CDR3 region has 17 residues. Here the CDR3 reads CASSRRLAGGSTDTQYF. The CDR3 DNA reads TGCGCCAGCAGCCGGAGGTTAGCGGGAGGCAGCACAGATACGCAGTATTTT.